This T cell receptor beta chain was sequenced during a study of blood T cell repertoires in COVID-19. At the level of the study: Samples taken during acute and convalescent COVID-19 were collected in the United States, Italy and Spain. Sources were T cells, B-cell-depleted T cells, or PBMCs; the material itself was cDNA or gDNA.

In the original workflow: Using reference gene primer amplification, nucleated cell counts were estimated. The repertoire was sequenced with immunoSEQ multiplex PCR; TCRdb's copy has only in-frame clones and lacks some. From that table come the V and J calls and clone size; the DNA was used to work out D and trimming. The data hold about 73,000 clones, with 65% to 90% observed a single time. The CDR3 spans 14 residues. V lost 5 bases and J lost 3, with 17 bases in between. Per the germline V gene, CDR1 is GTSNPN and CDR2 is SVGIG (reference sequence). The sample consisted of peripheral blood. This sequence originates from a woman aged 60-75 years with acute or convalescent COVID-19. V gene TRBV30 combines with J gene TRBJ2-7; maybe TRBD1 (7 bases). The CDR3 protein is CAWGLSGGLYEQYF. CDR3 in DNA: TGTGCCTGGGGTCTATCAGGGGGACTCTACGAGCAGTACTTC.